This T cell receptor (beta chain) was sequenced during a study of regulatory T cells in long-lasting Graves disease. Study results and limitations: Persistent patients had a count of shared public clonotypes (approximately 3,000) that exceeded that of new patients (approximately 1,000). Persistent Graves' patients showed less TCR diversity than newly diagnosed ones.

In this sample, this clonotype turned up a few times. No antigen is known for it. CDR3-region Arm-PCR and iRepertoire HTBI primers produced the TCR beta libraries. TCRdb used MiXCR to reprocess the multiplex PCR reads, holding one entry per CDR3 protein. The sample shows nearly 350,000 distinct CDR3 sequences, 20% of them seen only once. The time point here: persistent/refractory GD, antithyroid drugs over 5 years with positive TRAb. There was RNA extracted from PBMCs, and the TCR library was made from it. The CDR3 is made up of 16 amino acids. Germline CDR1 SGHRS, CDR2 YFSETQ. Trimming cost V 1 base and J 6 bases; bases outside gene matches: 11.

The rearrangement links TRBV5-1 to TRBJ2-7; 9 bases fit TRBD1. The input for sequencing was peripheral blood mononuclear cells (PBMCs), taken when the disease was refractory, from a patient treated with antithyroid drugs. The source is a female donor with Graves disease. CDR3 sequence reads: CASSLFGVQGAIEQYF. The DNA for the CDR3 is TGCGCCAGCAGCTTGTTTGGGGTACAGGGGGCTATCGAGCAGTACTTC.